This TCR beta chain was sequenced for a study of blood T cells in healthy people across ages. The authors ran a second PCR of roughly 6 to 11 cycles using a sample-barcoded 5' primer and a J-beta primer mix. TCRdb independently ran MiXCR on the 5' RACE reads; one entry per CDR3 protein. Seen here are about 930,000 distinct CDR3 sequences, almost 30% observed once, and the top ten hold 10% to 13%. Germline CDR1 is SGHRS and CDR2 is YFSETQ. This CDR3 spans 16 amino acids. This sample also belongs to another study, concerning T cells of mothers and their children.

The sequencing sample was made of blood. The gene calls are TRBV5-1 and TRBJ2-4; 9 bases line up with TRBD2. The end of the DNA aligns better with TRBJ2-7, so the J call may be wrong. The TCR sequence derives from a woman in her 40s in good health. Here the CDR3 DNA reads TGCGCCAGCAGCTATACCTCAGGGACTAGCATCCTCGAGCAGTACTTC. It specifies CASSYTSGTSILEQYF.